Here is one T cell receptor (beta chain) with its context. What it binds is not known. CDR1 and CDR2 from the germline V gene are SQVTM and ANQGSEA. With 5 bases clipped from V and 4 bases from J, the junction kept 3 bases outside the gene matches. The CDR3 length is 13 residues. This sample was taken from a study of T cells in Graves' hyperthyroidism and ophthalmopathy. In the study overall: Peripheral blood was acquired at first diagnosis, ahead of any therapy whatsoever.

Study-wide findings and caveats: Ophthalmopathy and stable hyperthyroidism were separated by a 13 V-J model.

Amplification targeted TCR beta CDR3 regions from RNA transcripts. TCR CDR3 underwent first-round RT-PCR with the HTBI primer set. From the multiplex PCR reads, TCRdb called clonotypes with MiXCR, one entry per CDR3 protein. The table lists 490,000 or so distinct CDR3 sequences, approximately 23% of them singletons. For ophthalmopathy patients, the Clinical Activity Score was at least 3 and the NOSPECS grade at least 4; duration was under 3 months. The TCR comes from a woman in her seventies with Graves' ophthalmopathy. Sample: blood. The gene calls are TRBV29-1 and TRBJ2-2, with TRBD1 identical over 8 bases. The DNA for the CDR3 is TGCAGCGTTCGGACAGGGCCCACCGGGGAGCTGTTTTTT. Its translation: CSVRTGPTGELFF.